One T cell receptor (beta chain) is described in this entry. Antigen: not known. TCRdb's copy holds only in-frame clones and misses some; the assay was immunoSEQ multiplex PCR. The repertoire has 140,000 to 150,000 clones, about 90% of them found once; the top ten carry 3.5% to 4.5%. The data were obtained in a study of T cell responses to AZD1222 COVID-19 vaccine. For the study at large: Analysis merged second doses at about 4 or about 12 weeks.

General observations from the study: Only after the peak T cell response were repertoires sampled. Females made up more of the donors, who were largely white British, and clonal diversity may have come out too low. Nearly half of unique spike-specific TCRs reportedly avoided B.1.351 and B.1.1.7 mutated regions.

The sequencing here drew on peripheral blood, taken on day 0 of AZD1222 vaccination. The clonotype was recovered from an adult in good health.

The CDR3 region is CASSTRDELFF. As DNA, the CDR3 is TGTGCCAGTAGTACCCGGGACGAACTGTTTTTT. The genes are TRBV19 and TRBJ1-4, with a weak D call TRBD1 (5 bases). In germline, CDR1 is LNHDA, CDR2 SQIVND (reference sequence). The CDR3 contains 11 residues. Trimming removed 4 bases at V and 12 bases at J, with 9 bases between.